This TCR beta chain was profiled in a study of blood T cell repertoires in COVID-19. For the study at large: PBMCs, B-cell-depleted T cells, or T cells were the source of the cDNA or gDNA that made up the material.

The authors' processing: Amplifying reference gene primers gave estimates of nucleated cell counts. Assay: immunoSEQ multiplex PCR; the TCRdb copy retains only in-frame clones and omits some. That table is the source of V, J and clone size, and D and trimming were worked out from the DNA. The sample lists 90,000 to 120,000 clones; approximately 62% were seen once. The specimen sequenced was peripheral blood. The sequence was collected from an elderly man with acute or convalescent COVID-19.

In nucleotides, the CDR3 is TGTGCCAGCAGCTTAACGGCCGGGGAGCTGTTTTTT. Its translation: CASSLTAGELFF. The chain employs TRBV7-9 and TRBJ2-2; D not resolved. The germline gives CDR1 SEHNR, CDR2 FQNEAQ (reference sequence). V lost 2 bases to trimming and J lost 6 bases, with 4 bases between them. The CDR3 covers 12 residues.